The 6 T cell receptor beta chains presented below share a single source sample, sequenced in a study of blood T cell repertoires in COVID-19. TCRdb's copy holds only in-frame clones and misses some; the assay was immunoSEQ multiplex PCR. The sample records some 260,000 clones, 80% to 90% being singletons. Sequences were obtained from peripheral blood. The receptors were sampled from a woman aged 70-85 years with COVID-19, enrolled during active disease.

The gene calls are TRBV5-4 and TRBJ1-4, with 8 bases that match TRBD1. V lost 4 bases and J lost 7; bases outside the gene matches: 3. The CDR3 length is 13 residues. Looked up from germline, CDR1 is SGHNT and CDR2 is YYREEE (reference sequence). The CDR3 region is CASSVGQGEKLFF. The CDR3 DNA sequence: TGTGCCAGCAGCGTCGGACAGGGTGAAAAACTGTTTTTT.

V is TRBV6-5 and J is TRBJ1-6, with D possibly TRBD1 on 6 matching bases. Trimming left V 6 bases short and J 14 bases short, with 17 bases between. The CDR3 is made up of 13 amino acids. Germline values: CDR1 MNHEY, CDR2 SVGAGI. In nucleotides, the CDR3 is TGTGCCAGCAGCCGCAGTAGGGGACAAGCCCTCCACTTT. Encoded protein: CASSRSRGQALHF.

The rearrangement links TRBV29-1 to TRBJ2-7; weak D call: TRBD1 (5 bases). The V and J ends lost 5 bases and 0 bases respectively, with 11 bases between them. The CDR3 contains 13 residues. The germline gives CDR1 SQVTM, CDR2 ANQGSEA. CDR3 in amino acids: CSVWTSHSYEQYF. In DNA, the CDR3 is TGCAGCGTTTGGACATCTCACTCCTACGAGCAGTACTTC.

The chain employs TRBV29-1 and TRBJ2-5; D possibly corresponds to TRBD2 (5 bases). This CDR3 region has 13 residues. V gave up 5 bases and J gave up 1 base, with 11 bases separating them. The germline V gene encodes CDR1 SQVTM and CDR2 ANQGSEA. This CDR3 reads CSVLSGFQETQYF. The CDR3 bases are TGCAGCGTTTTGTCGGGGTTCCAAGAGACCCAGTACTTC.

The chain couples TRBV11-2 to TRBJ1-3, with D possibly matching TRBD1 (5 bases). This CDR3 spans 14 amino acids. Germline lookup yields CDR1 SGHAT and CDR2 FQNNGV. V shed 3 bases and J shed 6 bases, with 12 bases lying between them. CDR3 loop: CASSFGQALNTIYF. Here the CDR3 DNA reads TGTGCCAGCAGCTTCGGACAAGCCCTAAACACCATATATTTT.

The chain is built from TRBV6-5 and TRBJ2-7; D is possibly TRBD2 (6 bases). V dropped 6 bases and J dropped 4 bases, with 19 bases sitting between them. Germline V lookup: CDR1 MNHEY, CDR2 SVGAGI. CDR3 size: 15 residues. This chain's CDR3 is CASSDWRLGVYEQYF. DNA for the CDR3: TGTGCCAGCAGCGACTGGAGACTAGGTGTGTACGAGCAGTACTTC.